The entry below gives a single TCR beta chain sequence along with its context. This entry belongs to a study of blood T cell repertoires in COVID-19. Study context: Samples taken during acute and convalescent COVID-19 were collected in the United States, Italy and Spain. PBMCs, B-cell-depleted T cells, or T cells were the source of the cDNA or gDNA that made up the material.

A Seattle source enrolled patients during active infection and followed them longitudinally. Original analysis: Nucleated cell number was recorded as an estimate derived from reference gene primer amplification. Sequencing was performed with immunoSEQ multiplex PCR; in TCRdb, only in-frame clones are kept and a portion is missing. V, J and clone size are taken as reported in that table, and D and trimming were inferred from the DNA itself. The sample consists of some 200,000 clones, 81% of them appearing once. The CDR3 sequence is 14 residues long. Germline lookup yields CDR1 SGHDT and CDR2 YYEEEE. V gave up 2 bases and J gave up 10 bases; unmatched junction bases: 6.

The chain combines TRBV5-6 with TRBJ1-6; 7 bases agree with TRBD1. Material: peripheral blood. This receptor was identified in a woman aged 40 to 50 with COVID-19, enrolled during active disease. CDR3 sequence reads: CASSFTGVGSPLHF. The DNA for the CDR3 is TGTGCCAGCAGCTTTACAGGGGTGGGATCACCCCTCCACTTT.